Detailed here is one T cell receptor beta chain. TCRdb's table, derived via immunoSEQ multiplex PCR, lists solely in-frame clones and lacks some. Found here are 500,000 to 850,000 clones, more than 70% of them singletons; the top ten hold roughly 0.0086%. The data stem from a study of shared T cell receptors in the human thymus. Germline V lookup: CDR1 LGHNA, CDR2 YSLEER. The CDR3 extends over 15 amino acids. Trimming pared 0 bases from V and 6 bases from J, leaving 15 bases between. These data were also reused for a study on human thymus T cells. That source reports: Corrective surgery for congenital heart defects was being performed on the healthy Finnish infants who served as donors.

This receptor was taken from a boy in the first two years of life with a congenital heart defect. Sequenced: thymocytes. The rearrangement links TRBV4-3 to TRBJ2-7; maybe TRBD2 (5 bases). CDR3 nucleotide sequence: TGCGCCAGCAGCCAAGATTACTACCTAGCTTGCGAGCAGTACTTC. Protein: CASSQDYYLACEQYF.